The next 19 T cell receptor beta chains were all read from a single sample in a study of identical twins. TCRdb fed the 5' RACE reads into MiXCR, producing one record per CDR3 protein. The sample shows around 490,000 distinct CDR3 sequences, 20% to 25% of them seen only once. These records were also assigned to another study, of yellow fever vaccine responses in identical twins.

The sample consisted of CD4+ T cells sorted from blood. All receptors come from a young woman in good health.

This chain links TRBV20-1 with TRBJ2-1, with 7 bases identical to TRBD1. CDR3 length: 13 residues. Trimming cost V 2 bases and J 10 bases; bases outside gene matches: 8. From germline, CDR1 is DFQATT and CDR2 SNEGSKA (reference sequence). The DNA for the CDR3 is TGCAGTGCTAGAATACCGGGACAGCTAGAGCAGTTCTTC. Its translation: CSARIPGQLEQFF.

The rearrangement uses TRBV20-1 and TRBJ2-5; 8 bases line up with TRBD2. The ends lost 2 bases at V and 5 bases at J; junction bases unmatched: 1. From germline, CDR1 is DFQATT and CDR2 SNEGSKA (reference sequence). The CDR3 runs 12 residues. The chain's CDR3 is CSARLAGETQYF. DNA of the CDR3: TGCAGTGCTAGACTAGCGGGCGAGACCCAGTACTTC.

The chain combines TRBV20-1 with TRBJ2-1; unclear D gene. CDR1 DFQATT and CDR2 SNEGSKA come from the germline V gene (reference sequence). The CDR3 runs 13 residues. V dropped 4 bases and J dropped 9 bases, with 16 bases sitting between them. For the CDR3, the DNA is TGCAGTGCTACCAACGCCCAGAAGTTTGAGCAGTTCTTC. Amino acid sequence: CSATNAQKFEQFF.

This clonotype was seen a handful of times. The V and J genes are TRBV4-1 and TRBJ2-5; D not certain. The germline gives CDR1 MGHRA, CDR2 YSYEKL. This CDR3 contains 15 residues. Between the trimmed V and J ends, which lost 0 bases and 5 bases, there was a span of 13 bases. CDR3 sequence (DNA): TGCGCCAGCAGCCAAGAGCAGGCTCTGGGGGAGACCCAGTACTTC. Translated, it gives CASSQEQALGETQYF.

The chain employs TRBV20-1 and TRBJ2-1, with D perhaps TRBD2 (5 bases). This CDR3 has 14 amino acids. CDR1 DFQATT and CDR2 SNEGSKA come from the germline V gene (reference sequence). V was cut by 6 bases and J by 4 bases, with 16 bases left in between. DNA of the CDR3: TGCAGTGCCACCGGGGTCCCCCTTTACAATGAGCAGTTCTTC. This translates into CSATGVPLYNEQFF.

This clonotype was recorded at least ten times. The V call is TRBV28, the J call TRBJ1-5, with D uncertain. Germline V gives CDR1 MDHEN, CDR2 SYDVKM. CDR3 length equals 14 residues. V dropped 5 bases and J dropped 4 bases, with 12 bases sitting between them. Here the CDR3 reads CASSLDGRNQPQHF. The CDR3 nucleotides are TGTGCCAGCAGTCTAGACGGAAGAAATCAGCCCCAGCATTTT.

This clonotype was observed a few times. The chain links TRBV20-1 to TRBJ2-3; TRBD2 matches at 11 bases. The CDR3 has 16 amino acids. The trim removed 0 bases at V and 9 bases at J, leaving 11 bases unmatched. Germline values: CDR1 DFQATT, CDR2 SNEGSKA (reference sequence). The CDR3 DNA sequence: TGCAGTGCTAGAGATATAGCGGGGGGGTTTCAGGGAACGCAGTATTTT. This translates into CSARDIAGGFQGTQYF.

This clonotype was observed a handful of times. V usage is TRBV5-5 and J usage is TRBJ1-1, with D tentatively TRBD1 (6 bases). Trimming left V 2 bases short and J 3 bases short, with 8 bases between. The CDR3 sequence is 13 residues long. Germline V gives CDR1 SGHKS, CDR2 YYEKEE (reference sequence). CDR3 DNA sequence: TGTGCCAGCAGCTTCCAGGGGCACACTGAAGCTTTCTTT. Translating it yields CASSFQGHTEAFF.

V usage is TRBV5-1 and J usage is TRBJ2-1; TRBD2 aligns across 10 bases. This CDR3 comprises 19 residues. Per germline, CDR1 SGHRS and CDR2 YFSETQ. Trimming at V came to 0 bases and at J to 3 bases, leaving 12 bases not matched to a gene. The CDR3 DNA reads TGCGCCAGCAGCTTGGCACCCCTAGCGGGAGCCCATCTCTACAATGAGCAGTTCTTC. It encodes CASSLAPLAGAHLYNEQFF.

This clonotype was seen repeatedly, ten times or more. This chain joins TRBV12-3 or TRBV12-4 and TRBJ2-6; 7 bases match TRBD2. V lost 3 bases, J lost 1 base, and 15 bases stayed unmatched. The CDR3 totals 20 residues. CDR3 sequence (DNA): TGTGCCAGCAGTTTCGGGTTTGGAGCGGGGAAAGAATCTGGGGCCAACGTCCTGACTTTC. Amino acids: CASSFGFGAGKESGANVLTF.

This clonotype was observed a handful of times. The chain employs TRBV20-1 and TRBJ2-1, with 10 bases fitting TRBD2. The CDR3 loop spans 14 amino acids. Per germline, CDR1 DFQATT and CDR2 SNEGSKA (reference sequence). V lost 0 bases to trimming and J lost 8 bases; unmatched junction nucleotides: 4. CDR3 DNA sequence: TGCAGTGCTAGAGATTTAGCGGGAGGTGATGAGCAGTTCTTC. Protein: CSARDLAGGDEQFF.

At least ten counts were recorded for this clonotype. This CDR3 is CASSFGLANLRLTDTQYF. In DNA form, the CDR3 reads TGTGCCAGCAGCTTTGGACTAGCCAACCTCAGATTAACAGATACGCAGTATTTT. The gene calls are TRBV7-8 and TRBJ2-3; 8 nucleotides line up with TRBD2. The CDR3 spans 18 residues. Per the germline V gene, CDR1 is SGHVS and CDR2 is FQNEAQ. V lost 3 bases to trimming and J lost 3 bases; unmatched junction nucleotides: 14.

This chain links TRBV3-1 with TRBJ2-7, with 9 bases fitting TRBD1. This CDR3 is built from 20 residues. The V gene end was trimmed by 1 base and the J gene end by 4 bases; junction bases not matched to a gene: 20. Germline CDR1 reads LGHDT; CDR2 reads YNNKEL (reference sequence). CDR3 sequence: CASSQVRLVRRRDRAYEQYF. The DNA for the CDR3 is TGTGCCAGCAGCCAAGTTCGGCTAGTGCGTCGCCGGGACAGGGCGTACGAGCAGTACTTC.

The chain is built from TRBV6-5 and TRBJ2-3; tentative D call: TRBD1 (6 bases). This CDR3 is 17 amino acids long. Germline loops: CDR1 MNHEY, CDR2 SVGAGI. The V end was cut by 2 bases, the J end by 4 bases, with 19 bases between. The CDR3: CASSYGSRTEFPDTQYF. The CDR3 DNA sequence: TGTGCCAGCAGTTACGGTAGTAGGACAGAGTTTCCAGATACGCAGTATTTT.

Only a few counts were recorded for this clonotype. The CDR3 region has the DNA TGCGCCAGCAGCACTGGACTAGTAAATGAGCAGTTCTTC. It codes for CASSTGLVNEQFF. V is TRBV5-1 and J is TRBJ2-1, with TRBD2 identical over 7 bases. This CDR3 is built from 13 residues. Trimming took 4 bases from V and 7 from J; bases not matched to a gene: 5. Looked up from germline, CDR1 is SGHRS and CDR2 is YFSETQ. Drawing the rest from reference TRBV5-1 and TRBJ2-1, the complete variable domain is KAGVTQTPRYLIKTRGQQVTLSCSPISGHRSVSWYQQTPGQGLQFLFEYFSETQRNKGNFPGRFSGRQFSNSRSEMNVSTLELGDSALYLCASSTGLVNEQFFGPGTRLTVL.

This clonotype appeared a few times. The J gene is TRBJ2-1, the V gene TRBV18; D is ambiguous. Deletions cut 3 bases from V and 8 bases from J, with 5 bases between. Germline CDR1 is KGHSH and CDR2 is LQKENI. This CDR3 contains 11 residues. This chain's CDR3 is CASSPGDEQFF. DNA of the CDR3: TGTGCCAGCTCACCTGGAGATGAGCAGTTCTTC.

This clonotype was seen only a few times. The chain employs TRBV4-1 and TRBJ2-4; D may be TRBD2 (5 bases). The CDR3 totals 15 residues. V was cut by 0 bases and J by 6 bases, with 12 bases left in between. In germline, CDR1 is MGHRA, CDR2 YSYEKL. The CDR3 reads CASSQDSRAGNIQYF. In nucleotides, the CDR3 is TGCGCCAGCAGCCAAGATAGTAGGGCGGGAAACATTCAGTACTTC.

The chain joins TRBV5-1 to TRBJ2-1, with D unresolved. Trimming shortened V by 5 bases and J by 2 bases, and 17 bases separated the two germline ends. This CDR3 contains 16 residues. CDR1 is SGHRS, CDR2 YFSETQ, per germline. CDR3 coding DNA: TGCGCCAGCAGACCGACCCTTGGCCCCGCCTACAATGAGCAGTTCTTC. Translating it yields CASRPTLGPAYNEQFF.

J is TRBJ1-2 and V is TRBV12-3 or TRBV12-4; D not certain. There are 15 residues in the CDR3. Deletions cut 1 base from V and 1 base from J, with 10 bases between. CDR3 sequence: CASSLGDRGNYGYTF. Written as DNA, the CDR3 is TGTGCCAGCAGTTTAGGGGATCGGGGTAACTATGGCTACACCTTC.